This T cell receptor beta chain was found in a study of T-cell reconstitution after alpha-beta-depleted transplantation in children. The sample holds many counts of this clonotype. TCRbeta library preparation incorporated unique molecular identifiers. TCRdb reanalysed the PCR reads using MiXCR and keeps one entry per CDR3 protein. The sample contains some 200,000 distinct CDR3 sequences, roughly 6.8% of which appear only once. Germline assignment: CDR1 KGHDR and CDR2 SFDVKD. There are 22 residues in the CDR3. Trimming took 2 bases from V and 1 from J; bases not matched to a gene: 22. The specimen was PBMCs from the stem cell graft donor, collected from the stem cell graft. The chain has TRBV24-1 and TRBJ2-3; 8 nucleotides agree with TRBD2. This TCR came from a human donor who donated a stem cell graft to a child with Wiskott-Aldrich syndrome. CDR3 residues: CATSDSGPGLAGPGPGTDTQYF. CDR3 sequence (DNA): TGTGCCACCAGTGATTCGGGGCCCGGCCTAGCGGGCCCAGGGCCCGGCACAGATACGCAGTATTTT.